This T cell receptor beta chain was obtained from a study of sequential checkpoint blockade in melanoma. Treatment defined: randomized to nivolumab then ipilimumab (arm A) or the reverse (arm B). The germline gives CDR1 KGHSH, CDR2 LQKENI. Trimming took 6 bases from V and 0 from J, leaving 13 bases between them. The CDR3 consists of 15 residues. The data were produced by immunoSEQ multiplex PCR, yet TCRdb's version contains in-frame clones alone and is incomplete. The sample yields some 3,000 clones, roughly a fifth seen once. The rearrangement joins TRBV18 to TRBJ2-3; tentatively, D is TRBD1 (6 bases). Sequencing used tumor tissue (inferred from file names), obtained from a patient given nivolumab and ipilimumab in sequence. This TCR derives from a human donor with melanoma. CDR3 residues: CASSPGQGSTDTQYF. For the CDR3, the DNA is TGTGCCAGCTCCCCGGGGCAGGGGAGCACAGATACGCAGTATTTT.